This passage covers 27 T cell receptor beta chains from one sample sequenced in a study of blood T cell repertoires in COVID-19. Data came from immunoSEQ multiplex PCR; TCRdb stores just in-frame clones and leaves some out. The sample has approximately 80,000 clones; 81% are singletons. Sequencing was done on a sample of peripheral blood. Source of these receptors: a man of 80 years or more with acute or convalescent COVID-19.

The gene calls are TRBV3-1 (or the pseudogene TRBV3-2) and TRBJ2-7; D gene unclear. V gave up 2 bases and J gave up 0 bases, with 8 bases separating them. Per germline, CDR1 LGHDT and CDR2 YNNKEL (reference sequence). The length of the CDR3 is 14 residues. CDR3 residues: CASSQYPSSYEQYF. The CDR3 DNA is TGTGCCAGCAGCCAATACCCGAGCTCCTACGAGCAGTACTTC.

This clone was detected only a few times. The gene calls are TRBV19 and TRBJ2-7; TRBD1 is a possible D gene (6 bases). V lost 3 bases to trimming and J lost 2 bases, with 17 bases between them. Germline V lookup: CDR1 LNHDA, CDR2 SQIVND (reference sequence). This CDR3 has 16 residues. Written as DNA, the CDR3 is TGTGCCAGTAGTATCCCCCCGACAGGTTTAACCTACGAGCAGTACTTC. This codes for CASSIPPTGLTYEQYF.

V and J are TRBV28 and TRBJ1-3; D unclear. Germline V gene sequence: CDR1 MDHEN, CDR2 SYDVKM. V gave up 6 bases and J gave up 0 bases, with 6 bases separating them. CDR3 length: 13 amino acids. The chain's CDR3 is CASSVFSGNTIYF. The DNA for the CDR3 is TGTGCCAGCAGCGTTTTCTCTGGAAACACCATATATTTT.

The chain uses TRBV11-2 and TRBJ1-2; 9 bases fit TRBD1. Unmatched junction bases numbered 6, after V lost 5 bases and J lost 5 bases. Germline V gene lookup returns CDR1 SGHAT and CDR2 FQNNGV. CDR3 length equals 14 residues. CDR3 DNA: TGTGCCAGCAGCCCCCGGACAGGGGCGTATGGCTACACCTTC. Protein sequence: CASSPRTGAYGYTF.

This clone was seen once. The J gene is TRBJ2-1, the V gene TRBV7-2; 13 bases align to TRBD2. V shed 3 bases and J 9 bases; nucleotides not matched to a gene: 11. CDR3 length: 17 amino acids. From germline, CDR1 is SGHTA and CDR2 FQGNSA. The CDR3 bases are TGTGCCAGCAGCTTTCGGGTGCGGACTAGCGGGAGCGGTGAGCAGTTCTTC. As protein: CASSFRVRTSGSGEQFF.

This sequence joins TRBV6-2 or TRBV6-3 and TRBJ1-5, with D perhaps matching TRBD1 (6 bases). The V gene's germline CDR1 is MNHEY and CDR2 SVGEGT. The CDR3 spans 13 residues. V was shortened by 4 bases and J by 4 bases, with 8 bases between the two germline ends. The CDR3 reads CASSSQGNQPQHF. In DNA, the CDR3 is TGTGCCAGCAGTTCACAGGGTAATCAGCCCCAGCATTTT.

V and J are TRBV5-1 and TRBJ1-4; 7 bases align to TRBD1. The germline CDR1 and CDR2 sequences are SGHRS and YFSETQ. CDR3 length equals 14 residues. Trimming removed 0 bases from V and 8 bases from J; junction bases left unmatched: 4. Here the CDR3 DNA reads TGCGCCAGCAGCTTGGACAGGGGAAAAGAAAAACTGTTTTTT. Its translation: CASSLDRGKEKLFF.

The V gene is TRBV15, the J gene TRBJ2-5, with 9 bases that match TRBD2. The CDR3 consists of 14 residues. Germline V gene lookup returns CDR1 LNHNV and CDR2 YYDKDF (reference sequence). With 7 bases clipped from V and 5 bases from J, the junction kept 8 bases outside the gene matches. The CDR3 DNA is TGTGCCACCAATCGGGCTAGCGGGGAGGAGACCCAGTACTTC. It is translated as CATNRASGEETQYF.

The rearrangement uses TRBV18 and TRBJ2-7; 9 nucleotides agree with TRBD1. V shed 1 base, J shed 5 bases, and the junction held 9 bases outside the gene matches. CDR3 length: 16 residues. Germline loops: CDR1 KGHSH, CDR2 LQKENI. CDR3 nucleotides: TGTGCCAGCTCACCACGTTCGACGGACAGGGGCGACGAGCAGTACTTC. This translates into CASSPRSTDRGDEQYF.

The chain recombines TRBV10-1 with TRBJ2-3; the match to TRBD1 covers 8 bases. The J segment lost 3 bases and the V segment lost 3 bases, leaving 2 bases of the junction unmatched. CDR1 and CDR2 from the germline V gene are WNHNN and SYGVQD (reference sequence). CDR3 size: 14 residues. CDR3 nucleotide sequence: TGCGCCAGCAGTGAAGACAGGGGAACAGATACGCAGTATTTT. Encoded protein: CASSEDRGTDTQYF.

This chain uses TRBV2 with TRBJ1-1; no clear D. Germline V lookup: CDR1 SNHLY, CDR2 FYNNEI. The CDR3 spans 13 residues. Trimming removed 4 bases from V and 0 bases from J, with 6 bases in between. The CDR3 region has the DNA TGTGCCAGCAGTGCACAGATGAACACTGAAGCTTTCTTT. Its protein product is CASSAQMNTEAFF.

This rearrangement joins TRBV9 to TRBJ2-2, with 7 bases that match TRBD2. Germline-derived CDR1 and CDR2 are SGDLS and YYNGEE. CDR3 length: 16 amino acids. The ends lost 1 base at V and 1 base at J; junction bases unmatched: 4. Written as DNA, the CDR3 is TGTGCCAGCAGCGTAACCAGCGGGATGAACACCGGGGAGCTGTTTTTT. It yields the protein CASSVTSGMNTGELFF.

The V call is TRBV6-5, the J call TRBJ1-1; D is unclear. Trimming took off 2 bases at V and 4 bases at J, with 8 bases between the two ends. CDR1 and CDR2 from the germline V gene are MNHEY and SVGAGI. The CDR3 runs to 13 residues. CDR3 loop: CASSYLSGTEAFF. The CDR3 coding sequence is TGTGCCAGCAGTTACCTCAGTGGCACTGAAGCTTTCTTT.

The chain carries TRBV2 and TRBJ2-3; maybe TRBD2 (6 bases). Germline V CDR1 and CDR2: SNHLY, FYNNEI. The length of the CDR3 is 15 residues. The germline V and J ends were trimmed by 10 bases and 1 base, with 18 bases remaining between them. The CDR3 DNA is TGTGCCACGGGGAGGCAGGGTAAAGGCACAGATACGCAGTATTTT. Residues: CATGRQGKGTDTQYF.

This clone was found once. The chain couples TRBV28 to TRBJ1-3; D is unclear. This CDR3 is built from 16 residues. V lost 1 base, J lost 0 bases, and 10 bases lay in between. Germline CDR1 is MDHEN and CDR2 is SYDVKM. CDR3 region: CASSLLQPLSGNTIYF. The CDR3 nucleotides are TGTGCCAGCAGTTTATTACAGCCGCTCTCTGGAAACACCATATATTTT.

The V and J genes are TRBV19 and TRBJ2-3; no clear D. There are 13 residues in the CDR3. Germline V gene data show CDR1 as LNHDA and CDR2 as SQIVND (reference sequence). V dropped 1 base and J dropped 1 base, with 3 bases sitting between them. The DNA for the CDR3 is TGTGCCAGTAGTATAGCGGGCACAGATACGCAGTATTTT. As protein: CASSIAGTDTQYF.

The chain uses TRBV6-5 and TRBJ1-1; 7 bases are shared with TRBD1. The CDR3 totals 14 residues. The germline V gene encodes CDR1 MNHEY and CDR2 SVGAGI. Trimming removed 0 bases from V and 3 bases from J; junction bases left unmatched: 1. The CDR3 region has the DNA TGTGCCAGCAGTTACTCGGACAGGCACACTGAAGCTTTCTTT. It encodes CASSYSDRHTEAFF.

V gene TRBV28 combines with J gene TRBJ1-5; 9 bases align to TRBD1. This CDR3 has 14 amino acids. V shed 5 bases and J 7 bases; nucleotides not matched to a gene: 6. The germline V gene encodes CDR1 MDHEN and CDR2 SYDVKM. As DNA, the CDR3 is TGTGCCAGCAGTCGGACAGGGGTTAGACAGCCCCAGCATTTT. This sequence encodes CASSRTGVRQPQHF.

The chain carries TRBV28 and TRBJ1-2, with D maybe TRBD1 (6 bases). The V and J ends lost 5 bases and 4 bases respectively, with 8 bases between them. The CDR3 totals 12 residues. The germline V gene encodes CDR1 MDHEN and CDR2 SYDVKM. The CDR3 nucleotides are TGTGCCAGCAGTGGACAGCTCTATGGCTACACCTTC. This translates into CASSGQLYGYTF.

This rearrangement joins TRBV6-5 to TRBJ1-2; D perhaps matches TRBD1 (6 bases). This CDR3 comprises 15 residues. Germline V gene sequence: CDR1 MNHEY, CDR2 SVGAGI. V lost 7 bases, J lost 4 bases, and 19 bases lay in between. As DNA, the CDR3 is TGTGCCAGCAAAAACAGGGCTATTTTACTCTATGGCTACACCTTC. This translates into CASKNRAILLYGYTF.

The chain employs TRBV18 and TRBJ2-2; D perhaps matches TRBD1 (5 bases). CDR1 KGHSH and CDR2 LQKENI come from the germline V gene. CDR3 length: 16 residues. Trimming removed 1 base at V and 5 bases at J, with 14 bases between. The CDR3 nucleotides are TGTGCCAGCTCACCACTTTCGGCAGGGCAAACCGGGGAGCTGTTTTTT. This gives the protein CASSPLSAGQTGELFF.

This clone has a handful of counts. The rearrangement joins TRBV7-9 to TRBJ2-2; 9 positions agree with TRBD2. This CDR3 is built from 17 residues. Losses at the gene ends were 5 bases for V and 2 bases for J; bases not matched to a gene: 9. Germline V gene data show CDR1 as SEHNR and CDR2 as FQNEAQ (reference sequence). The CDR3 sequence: CASSRQISGRNTGELFF. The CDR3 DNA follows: TGTGCCAGCAGCCGGCAGATTAGCGGGAGAAACACCGGGGAGCTGTTTTTT. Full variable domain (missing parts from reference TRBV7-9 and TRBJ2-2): DTGVSQNPRHKITKRGQNVTFRCDPISEHNRLYWYRQTLGQGPEFLTYFQNEAQLEKSRLLSDRFSAERPKGSFSTLEIQRTEQGDSAMYLCASSRQISGRNTGELFFGEGSRLTVL.

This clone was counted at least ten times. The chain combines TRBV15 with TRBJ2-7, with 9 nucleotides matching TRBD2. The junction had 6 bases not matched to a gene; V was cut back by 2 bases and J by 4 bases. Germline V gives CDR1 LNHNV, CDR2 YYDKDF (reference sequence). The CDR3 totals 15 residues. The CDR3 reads CATSRRAGGGYEQYF. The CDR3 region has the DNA TGTGCCACCAGCAGACGAGCGGGAGGTGGGTACGAGCAGTACTTC.

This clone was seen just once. The chain's CDR3 is CASSYARSGGETQYF. As DNA, the CDR3 is TGTGCCAGCAGTTACGCGCGGTCAGGGGGGGAGACCCAGTACTTC. The V gene is TRBV6-6, the J gene TRBJ2-5; possible D gene TRBD1, 7 bases. CDR3 length equals 15 residues. CDR1 is MNHNY and CDR2 is SVGAGI in the germline V gene (reference sequence). V was pared by 2 bases and J by 5 bases, with 15 bases between.

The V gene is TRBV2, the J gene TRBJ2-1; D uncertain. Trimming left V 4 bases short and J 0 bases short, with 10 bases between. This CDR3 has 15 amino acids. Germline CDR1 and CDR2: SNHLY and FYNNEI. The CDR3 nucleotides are TGTGCCAGCAGTGGTGGTAGCAGCTCCTACAATGAGCAGTTCTTC. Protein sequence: CASSGGSSSYNEQFF.

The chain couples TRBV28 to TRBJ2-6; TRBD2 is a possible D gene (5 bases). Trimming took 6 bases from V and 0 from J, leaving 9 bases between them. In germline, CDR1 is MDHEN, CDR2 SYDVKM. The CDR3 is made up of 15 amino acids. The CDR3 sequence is CASSPRGSGANVLTF. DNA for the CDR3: TGTGCCAGCAGCCCTCGGGGCTCTGGGGCCAACGTCCTGACTTTC.

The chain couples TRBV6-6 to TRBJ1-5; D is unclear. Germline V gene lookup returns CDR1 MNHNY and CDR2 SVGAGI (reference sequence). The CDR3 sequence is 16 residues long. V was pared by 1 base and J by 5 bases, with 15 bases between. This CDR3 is CASSYLREGRHQPQHF. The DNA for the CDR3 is TGTGCCAGCAGTTACTTAAGGGAAGGGAGGCATCAGCCCCAGCATTTT.